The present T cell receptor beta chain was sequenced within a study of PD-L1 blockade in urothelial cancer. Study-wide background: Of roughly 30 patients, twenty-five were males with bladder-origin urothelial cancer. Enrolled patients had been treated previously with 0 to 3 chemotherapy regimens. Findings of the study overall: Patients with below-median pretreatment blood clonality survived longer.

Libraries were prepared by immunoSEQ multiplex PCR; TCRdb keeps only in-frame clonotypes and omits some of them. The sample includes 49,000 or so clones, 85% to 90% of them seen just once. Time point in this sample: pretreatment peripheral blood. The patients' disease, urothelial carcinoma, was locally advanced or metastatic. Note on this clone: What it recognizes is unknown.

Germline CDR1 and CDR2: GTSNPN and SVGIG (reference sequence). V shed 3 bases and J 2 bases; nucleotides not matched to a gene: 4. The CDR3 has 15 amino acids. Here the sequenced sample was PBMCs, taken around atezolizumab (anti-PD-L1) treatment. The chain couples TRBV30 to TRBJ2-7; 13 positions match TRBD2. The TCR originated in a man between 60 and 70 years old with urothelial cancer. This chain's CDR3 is CAWSGGLAGAYEQYF. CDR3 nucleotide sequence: TGTGCCTGGAGCGGAGGACTAGCGGGGGCCTACGAGCAGTACTTC.